This T cell receptor (beta chain) appears in the sequencing data of a study (dated by TCRdb to the mid-2010s). The study in broad terms: The study set out to test whether tumor-infiltrating Tregs in breast cancer get recruited from blood Tregs or are instead converted in situ from other CD4+ T cell subsets.

This clonotype is classified as medium-sized (0.01 to 0.1%). It has no known antigen specificity. The input lacks base qualities; no much larger clone sits a single base away. Full-length TCR variable regions were amplified by 5' RACE PCR with constant-region reverse primers, followed by semi-nested PCR with Nested Universal Primer A. The ReliaPrep RNA Cell Miniprep System was used to extract total RNA, which was then reverse transcribed into 5'RACE-ready cDNA with the SMARTer RACE 5'/3' Kit. An Illumina MiSeq was used to sequence the full-length TCR alpha and beta libraries, which had been barcoded with multiplex adaptors. The study's processing was this. For each of nine subset-tissue groups, sequencing data from the five patients were pooled, and the groups were compared by unsupervised clustering of TCR gene usage. Repertoire similarity was calculated with the Morisita-Horn index, weighting shared sequences by their contribution to each repertoire. Through fastp at Q25 and MiXCR, TCRdb rebuilt clones from the public reads, retaining in-frame beta chains. Rows are combined by CDR3 protein, so each entry shows the most common genes and DNA. TCRdb assigned the V and J calls; the authors' analysis was not used. The sample table shows roughly 5,700 distinct CDR3 sequences, and roughly 38% are seen once. Approximately 55% of the sample is held by the ten biggest clonotypes.

The CDR3 contains 13 residues, cysteine and phenylalanine counted. Only the CDR3 portion is preserved as DNA: 39 bases, with reading frame beginning at the first base. The germline V gene sets CDR1 to ENHRY and CDR2 to SYGVKD. Trimming accounts for 4 bases at V and 8 bases at J, while the number of junction bases matched to no gene is 6. What the research found in general, with its limitations: Validation in the larger cohort was restricted to a single TCR beta V-J rearrangement rather than whole repertoires. The TCR alpha and beta sequences of tumor-infiltrating Tregs showed the greatest overlap with tumor naive CD4+ T cells, followed by blood naive CD4+ T cells. In terms of TCR gene usage, tumor memory CD4+ T cells clustered together with blood and lymph node memory CD4+ cells, as well as with lymph node naive CD4+ cells.

Memory CD4+ T cells were isolated as CD4+CD45RO+CD25- cells. Tregs, naive and memory CD4+ T cells from tumor, blood and ipsilateral draining lymph nodes of 5 or 6 breast cancer patients underwent full-length TCR alpha and beta sequencing. Ficoll density gradient centrifugation was used to isolate mononuclear cells from lymph nodes or from 50 ml of peripheral blood. Sorted cell populations were confirmed by FACS to exceed 90% purity. The sample comprised memory CD4+ T cells sorted from blood. In the paper's terms, the cell subset or site label means: memory CD4+ T cells, CD4+CD45RO+CD25-. The chain is assembled from TRBV10-3 and TRBJ2-3, with 7 central nucleotides matching TRBD1. The receptor comes from a female donor with breast cancer. The CDR3 protein sequence reads: CAISGTGRGTQYF. The nucleotides read TGTGCCATCAGTGGGACAGGACGGGGTACGCAGTATTTT.